These 21 T cell receptor beta chains were sequenced from one sample in a study of blood T cell repertoires in COVID-19. Libraries were prepared by immunoSEQ multiplex PCR; TCRdb keeps only in-frame clonotypes and omits some of them. Altogether 200,000 to 300,000 clones are present, 83% being singletons, with the ten largest covering 5.5%. Source material: peripheral blood. Receptors were obtained from a human donor in a cohort sampled during active COVID-19.

The chain links TRBV6-5 to TRBJ2-1; D possibly corresponds to TRBD2 (7 bases). Germline values: CDR1 MNHEY, CDR2 SVGAGI. The CDR3 is 15 amino acids. The V and J ends lost 7 bases and 6 bases respectively, with 19 bases between them. The CDR3 sequence is CASTQRGGLGNEQFF. Written as DNA, the CDR3 is TGTGCCAGCACCCAGAGGGGGGGTTTAGGCAATGAGCAGTTCTTC.

The V and J genes are TRBV29-1 and TRBJ1-1, with no clear D. V was pared by 7 bases and J by 1 base, with 4 bases between. Germline V gives CDR1 SQVTM, CDR2 ANQGSEA. This CDR3 is built from 10 residues. CDR3 amino acids: CSDGNTEAFF. DNA of the CDR3: TGCAGCGACGGGAACACTGAAGCTTTCTTT.

This sequence joins TRBV19 and TRBJ2-1; D perhaps matches TRBD2 (6 bases). The CDR3 totals 16 residues. CDR1 is LNHDA and CDR2 is SQIVND in the germline V gene (reference sequence). V was shortened by 4 bases and J by 4 bases, with 17 bases between the two germline ends. CDR3 in DNA: TGTGCCAGTAGTAGCCCCAGCGGGTACCAATACAATGAGCAGTTCTTC. It yields the protein CASSSPSGYQYNEQFF.

The rearrangement links TRBV19 to TRBJ2-1; perhaps TRBD2 as D (5 bases). The CDR3 is 13 residues long. Germline loops: CDR1 LNHDA, CDR2 SQIVND (reference sequence). The ends were cut back, 6 bases at V and 5 bases at J, with 11 bases in the middle. In DNA form, the CDR3 reads TGTGCCAGTAGCCCACTAGGGAACAATGAGCAGTTCTTC. Translation gives CASSPLGNNEQFF. The variable domain in full, completed from reference TRBV19 and TRBJ2-1, reads DGGITQSPKYLFRKEGQNVTLSCEQNLNHDAMYWYRQDPGQGLRLIYYSQIVNDFQKGDIAEGYSVSREKKESFPLTVTSAQKNPTAFYLCASSPLGNNEQFFGPGTRLTVL.

This clone was seen more than once but under ten times. The chain carries TRBV24-1 and TRBJ2-7, with D perhaps matching TRBD1 (6 bases). CDR1 and CDR2 from the germline V gene are KGHDR and SFDVKD. V gave up 7 bases and J gave up 2 bases, with 26 bases separating them. The CDR3 contains 18 residues. Here the CDR3 reads CATRETIRDNNRAYEQYF. CDR3 coding DNA: TGTGCCACCAGAGAAACCATCCGGGACAACAATCGAGCCTACGAGCAGTACTTC.

The CDR3 loop is CASSQVSSRGSYEQYF. CDR3 DNA: TGCGCCAGCAGCCAAGTTTCCTCAAGGGGCTCCTACGAGCAGTACTTC. V is TRBV4-1 and J is TRBJ2-7; a weak D match, TRBD1 (5 bases). CDR1 MGHRA and CDR2 YSYEKL come from the germline V gene. The V end was cut by 1 base, the J end by 0 bases, with 13 bases between. CDR3 length: 16 residues.

The chain is built from TRBV5-1 and TRBJ2-6; 8 positions match TRBD2. V was pared by 4 bases and J by 7 bases, with 13 bases of the junction left unmatched. CDR1 SGHRS and CDR2 YFSETQ come from the germline V gene. CDR3 length: 17 amino acids. The chain's CDR3 is CASSRRWQRGLANVLTF. In nucleotides, the CDR3 is TGCGCCAGCAGCCGGCGGTGGCAGCGGGGGTTAGCCAACGTCCTGACTTTC.

V is TRBV11-2 and J is TRBJ2-2; D perhaps matches TRBD2 (5 bases). With 3 bases removed from V and 2 bases from J, the gap between germline ends came to 10 bases. The germline CDR1 and CDR2 sequences are SGHAT and FQNNGV. The CDR3 runs 15 residues. The DNA of the CDR3 is TGTGCCAGCAGCTTGATTGCGGGTAACACCGGGGAGCTGTTTTTT. Protein: CASSLIAGNTGELFF.

V and J are TRBV12-3 or TRBV12-4 and TRBJ2-7, with 7 positions matching TRBD1. The CDR3 covers 13 residues. With V trimmed by 5 bases and J by 11 bases, 12 bases remained unmatched. The CDR3 DNA sequence: TGTGCCAGCAGTCTTGGGACAGTTGACAGTGAGTACTTC. It is translated as CASSLGTVDSEYF.

DNA of the CDR3: TGCGCCAGCAGCGGACAGTCCCAAGAGACCCAGTACTTC. The encoded protein is CASSGQSQETQYF. The chain recombines TRBV10-2 with TRBJ2-5; possible D gene TRBD1, 6 bases. The CDR3 is made up of 13 amino acids. The germline V gene encodes CDR1 WSHSY and CDR2 SAAADI. V lost 6 bases and J lost 1, with 9 bases in between.

V usage is TRBV10-3 and J usage is TRBJ1-4, with a weak D call TRBD1 (5 bases). V lost 4 bases and J lost 7, with 13 bases in between. The CDR3 runs 14 residues. CDR1 ENHRY and CDR2 SYGVKD come from the germline V gene. CDR3 sequence: CAISAGGGGEKLFF. CDR3 nucleotide sequence: TGTGCCATCAGTGCTGGGGGAGGTGGTGAAAAACTGTTTTTT.

V gene TRBV29-1 combines with J gene TRBJ2-7; weak D call: TRBD1 (5 bases). CDR1 SQVTM and CDR2 ANQGSEA come from the germline V gene. Trimming took 2 bases from V and 2 from J, leaving 13 bases between them. This CDR3 spans 14 amino acids. The CDR3 sequence: CSVERADKPYEQYF. The DNA for the CDR3 is TGCAGCGTTGAAAGGGCGGACAAACCCTACGAGCAGTACTTC.

The table lists this clone with a few counts. The chain recombines TRBV7-9 with TRBJ1-2; possibly TRBD1 for D (5 bases). CDR1 is SEHNR and CDR2 is FQNEAQ in the germline V gene (reference sequence). The V and J ends lost 5 bases and 3 bases respectively, with 19 bases between them. The CDR3 contains 16 residues. CDR3 sequence reads: CASSPRRRRGDYGYTF. CDR3 coding DNA: TGTGCCAGCAGCCCACGGCGGAGGAGGGGTGACTATGGCTACACCTTC.

The J gene is TRBJ1-6, the V gene TRBV6-5, with TRBD1 matching 7 bases. This CDR3 comprises 13 residues. V lost 6 bases and J lost 7; bases outside the gene matches: 3. Germline-derived CDR1 and CDR2 are MNHEY and SVGAGI. The CDR3: CASRQGMNSPLHF. The CDR3 DNA follows: TGTGCCAGCAGACAGGGGATGAATTCACCCCTCCACTTT.

CDR3 DNA sequence: TGTGCCATCAGTCGTCAGGGATACACTGAAGCTTTCTTT. Its protein is CAISRQGYTEAFF. This chain links TRBV10-3 with TRBJ1-1, with D perhaps matching TRBD1 (5 bases). Germline-derived CDR1 and CDR2 are ENHRY and SYGVKD. The CDR3 consists of 13 residues. V was trimmed by 5 bases and J by 3 bases, leaving 10 bases between them.

The chain uses TRBV28 and TRBJ1-6, with a tentative D call TRBD1 (5 bases). Between the trimmed V and J ends, which lost 7 bases and 0 bases, there was a span of 16 bases. CDR1 is MDHEN, CDR2 SYDVKM, per germline. There are 17 residues in the CDR3. The CDR3 protein is CASIAAGGSSYNSPLHF. CDR3 nucleotides: TGTGCCAGCATCGCAGCGGGGGGAAGCTCCTATAATTCACCCCTCCACTTT.

A remark on this clone: Other DNA variants within this sample encode the same CDR3. V gene TRBV2 combines with J gene TRBJ2-1; a possible D gene is TRBD2 (6 bases). The CDR3 loop spans 13 amino acids. Looked up from germline, CDR1 is SNHLY and CDR2 is FYNNEI. V dropped 7 bases and J dropped 3 bases, with 10 bases sitting between them. In DNA, the CDR3 is TGTGCCAGCACCCCGGGACTCTACAATGAGCAGTTCTTC. It is translated as CASTPGLYNEQFF. The variable domain in full, with the rest retrieved from reference TRBV2 and TRBJ2-1, is EPEVTQTPSHQVTQMGQEVILRCVPISNHLYFYWYRQILGQKVEFLVSFYNNEISEKSEIFDDQFSVERPDGSNFTLKIRSTKLEDSAMYFCASTPGLYNEQFFGPGTRLTVL.

The rearrangement uses TRBV7-2 and TRBJ2-7; D is perhaps TRBD2 (5 bases). This CDR3 is built from 12 residues. Germline loops: CDR1 SGHTA, CDR2 FQGNSA. Trimming removed 4 bases from V and 7 bases from J, with 11 bases in between. The DNA for the CDR3 is TGTGCCAGCAGCTGGAGGACTGGTGAGCAGTACTTC. Translated: CASSWRTGEQYF.

This rearrangement joins TRBV19 to TRBJ1-1, with TRBD1 identical over 7 bases. The V segment lost 6 bases and the J segment 1 base; nucleotides outside the gene matches: 11. The germline gives CDR1 LNHDA, CDR2 SQIVND (reference sequence). This CDR3 is 16 amino acids long. This chain's CDR3 is CASSTLGQEKNTEAFF. The CDR3 nucleotides are TGTGCCAGTAGCACACTAGGACAGGAAAAGAACACTGAAGCTTTCTTT.

The chain couples TRBV28 to TRBJ2-1; 9 positions agree with TRBD1. In germline, CDR1 is MDHEN, CDR2 SYDVKM. This CDR3 contains 13 residues. The V segment lost 6 bases and the J segment 7 bases; nucleotides outside the gene matches: 4. In DNA, the CDR3 is TGTGCCAGCAGCTCGGGACAGGGTAATGAGCAGTTCTTC. Amino acids: CASSSGQGNEQFF.

J is TRBJ1-6 and V is TRBV6-4, with 8 positions matching TRBD1. Trimming at V came to 5 bases and at J to 6 bases, leaving 3 bases not matched to a gene. The germline V gene has CDR1 MRHNA and CDR2 SNTAGT. CDR3 length: 14 amino acids. The CDR3: CASSQGAANSPLHF. CDR3 nucleotides: TGTGCCAGCAGTCAGGGGGCCGCTAATTCACCCCTCCACTTT.